This T cell receptor beta chain was recorded in a study of graft-versus-host responses after intestinal transplantation. Overall study context: All recipients got anti-thymocyte globulin induction, then tacrolimus and steroids for approximately 3 years.

TCRdb's table, derived via immunoSEQ multiplex PCR, lists solely in-frame clones and lacks some. The profile covers around 71,000 clones, with about nine tenths appearing a single time and approximately 6.9% taken by the ten largest. The CDR3 runs 17 residues. Germline CDR1 SEHNR, CDR2 FQNEAQ (reference sequence). The source was bone marrow, collected around 730 days after intestinal transplantation. The chain employs TRBV7-9 and TRBJ2-5; D is ambiguous. The J call may be wrong; the DNA end is better matched by TRBJ2-7. The TCR was taken from a human patient who received an intestinal transplant, so some T cells may come from the graft donor. CDR3 amino acids: CASSSLRTPVATYEQYF. The CDR3 DNA reads TGTGCCAGCAGCTCCCTGAGGACCCCCGTCGCCACCTACGAGCAGTACTTC.